These T cell receptor beta chains were read from a single sample in a study of PD-1 blockade in classical Hodgkin lymphoma. Profiling relied on immunoSEQ multiplex PCR, and the TCRdb table lists in-frame clones only, not all of them. Of around 20,000 clones listed, 77% were seen once; the top ten hold about 39%. The source material was peripheral blood mononuclear cells (PBMCs), sampled before the second cycle of nivolumab. The receptor set was obtained from a human donor with classical Hodgkin lymphoma. CDR3s include the opening cysteine and the closing phenylalanine or tryptophan.

J: TRBJ2-3; V: TRBV14; CDR3: CASSQDGKTATSGASSTDTQYF
J: TRBJ2-3; V: TRBV7-9; CDR3: CASKSGTTDTQYF
J: TRBJ2-7; V: TRBV4-2; CDR3: CASSQVVDGRGEQYF
J: TRBJ2-1; V: TRBV14; CDR3: CASRNSGGNEQFF
J: TRBJ2-1; V: TRBV11-3; CDR3: CASSLASGQFSYNEQFF
J: TRBJ2-7; V: TRBV7-6; CDR3: CASSSRPAYEQYF
J: TRBJ2-2; V: TRBV9; CDR3: CASSVDRIGELFF
J: TRBJ2-7; V: TRBV6-1; CDR3: CASSVADPFYEQYF
J: TRBJ1-1; V: TRBV4-2; CDR3: CASSQIGLGQGGGAFF
J: TRBJ2-3; V: TRBV6-1; CDR3: CASSESGRTDTQYF
J: TRBJ1-5; V: TRBV7-2; CDR3: CASSRQHSNQPQHF
J: TRBJ1-5; V: TRBV7-2; CDR3: CASSLRTGVAQPQHF
J: TRBJ2-5; V: TRBV10-3; CDR3: CAIGGGQETQYF
J: TRBJ2-7; V: TRBV19; CDR3: CASSPREMSYEQYF
J: TRBJ2-7; V: TRBV11-3; CDR3: CASSLAGLVYEQYF
J: TRBJ1-3; V: TRBV27; CDR3: CASSFRPRLGINTIYF
J: TRBJ1-6; V: TRBV6-6; CDR3: CATNRSPSYNSPLHF
J: TRBJ1-2; V: TRBV6-1; CDR3: CASSPGARHYGYTF
J: TRBJ1-5; V: TRBV5-1; CDR3: CASSLRGVGDGNQPQHF
J: TRBJ1-5; V: TRBV5-6; CDR3: CASSFFRTGLGNQPQHF
J: TRBJ1-1; V: TRBV6-6; CDR3: CASSQRDDRARAFF
J: TRBJ2-3; V: TRBV5-6; CDR3: CASSLGGTSTDTQYF
J: TRBJ2-7; V: TRBV5-8; CDR3: CASSLTLTYEQYF
J: TRBJ2-7; V: TRBV6-6; CDR3: CASSYIYEQYF
J: TRBJ2-7; V: TRBV4-1; CDR3: CASSQVQGEGEQYF
J: TRBJ1-2; V: TRBV5-5; CDR3: CASSSGPGGGYTF
J: TRBJ2-1; V: TRBV7-9; CDR3: CASSAWRELPVGNEQFF
J: TRBJ2-1; V: TRBV9; CDR3: CASSVTGGTDEQFF
J: TRBJ1-1; V: TRBV6-6; CDR3: CASSYGRDTEAFF
J: TRBJ1-3; V: TRBV27; CDR3: CASSFRDGNTIYF
J: TRBJ1-2; V: TRBV19; CDR3: CASSTRAAGRYGYTF